Detailed here is one T cell receptor (beta chain). Antigen: not known. The CDR3 runs to 18 residues. V lost 3 bases, J lost 4 bases, and 12 bases stayed unmatched. Per the germline V gene, CDR1 is SGHTA and CDR2 is FQGTGA. 5'RACE primed from the constant segment yielded TCR alpha and TCR beta cDNA libraries bearing sample barcodes and UMIs. TCRdb processed the 5' RACE reads anew with MiXCR; each CDR3 protein has one entry. The sample records 450,000 to 700,000 distinct CDR3 sequences, roughly 18% being singletons. This sample was included in a study of T-cell memory formation after mild COVID-19. Overall study context: The study found TCR clusters largely donor specific. Study conclusions and caveats: CD4+ contracting clones were found mainly in CM and EM, and CD8+ ones in EMRA. Cross-reactive memory apparently joined, as some responding clones appeared in pre-infection memory.

Sequencing was performed on PBMCs or a T cell subset sorted from them (not recorded which). This chain connects TRBV7-3 to TRBJ2-2; TRBD2 agrees at 9 bases. This TCR derives from an adult woman who had mild COVID-19 (a few samples of this study predate the infection). Cell type and time point are not known. The CDR3: CASSLGTGLARATGELFF. For the CDR3, the DNA is TGTGCCAGCAGCTTGGGCACCGGACTAGCGCGGGCCACCGGGGAGCTGTTTTTT.